These 31 T cell receptor beta chains came from one sample sequenced in a study of shared clonotypes between healthy human individuals. The repertoire was sequenced with immunoSEQ multiplex PCR; TCRdb's copy has only in-frame clones and lacks some. Among 2 million to 2.5 million clones, 90% to 95% were seen once, and the ten largest hold under 0.45%. The sequencing sample was made of naive CD4+ T cells from PBMCs. Subset reported: CD45RA+ positively selected. These receptors all stem from a man aged 18 to 30 in good health. Some clones in this sample may be carry-over from other donors' samples.

As to this clone: Other DNA variants within this sample encode the same CDR3. The rearrangement joins TRBV29-1 to TRBJ2-7; 11 bases agree with TRBD1. CDR3 length: 14 amino acids. Per germline, CDR1 SQVTM and CDR2 ANQGSEA. J gave up 4 bases and V 0 bases, and 2 bases lay outside the gene matches. The CDR3 DNA sequence: TGCAGCGTTGAAGATTGGGACAGGGGGTACGAGCAGTACTTC. This sequence encodes CSVEDWDRGYEQYF.

This chain uses TRBV7-2 with TRBJ2-1; either TRBD1 or TRBD2 may supply D (5 bases each). The CDR3 is 12 amino acids. Trimming removed 3 bases at V and 8 bases at J, with 8 bases between. The germline gives CDR1 SGHTA, CDR2 FQGNSA. CDR3 amino acids: CASSFQGDEQFF. The DNA of the CDR3 is TGTGCCAGCAGCTTCCAGGGAGATGAGCAGTTCTTC.

This sequence joins TRBV5-1 and TRBJ1-2; maybe TRBD1 (6 bases). The germline CDR1 and CDR2 sequences are SGHRS and YFSETQ. CDR3 size: 13 residues. Trimming removed 0 bases at V and 5 bases at J, with 8 bases between. The CDR3 spells CASSLGTDYGYTF. In DNA, the CDR3 is TGCGCCAGCAGCTTGGGGACAGATTATGGCTACACCTTC.

The CDR3: CSAEGYNEQFF. DNA for the CDR3: TGCAGTGCTGAGGGGTACAATGAGCAGTTCTTC. The V call is TRBV20-1, the J call TRBJ2-1; D tentatively fits TRBD1 or TRBD2 (5 bases each). Germline lookup yields CDR1 DFQATT and CDR2 SNEGSKA (reference sequence). V lost 5 bases to trimming and J lost 4 bases, with 6 bases between them. There are 11 residues in the CDR3.

CDR3 amino acids: CASSLGLAGDQETQYF. CDR3 in DNA: TGCGCCAGCAGCTTGGGGTTAGCGGGAGATCAAGAGACCCAGTACTTC. The chain links TRBV5-1 to TRBJ2-5; 9 bases are a match to TRBD2. Germline assignment: CDR1 SGHRS and CDR2 YFSETQ. V lost 0 bases and J lost 2; bases outside the gene matches: 5. The CDR3 has 16 residues. The entire variable domain, with the rest obtained from reference TRBV5-1 and TRBJ2-5, is as follows: KAGVTQTPRYLIKTRGQQVTLSCSPISGHRSVSWYQQTPGQGLQFLFEYFSETQRNKGNFPGRFSGRQFSNSRSEMNVSTLELGDSALYLCASSLGLAGDQETQYFGPGTRLLVL.

The rearrangement joins TRBV18 to TRBJ2-7; 7 positions match TRBD1. CDR3 length: 12 residues. Per the germline V gene, CDR1 is KGHSH and CDR2 is LQKENI. V was pared by 5 bases and J by 4 bases, with 2 bases of the junction left unmatched. In nucleotides, the CDR3 is TGTGCCAGCTCATTGGACAGGTACGAGCAGTACTTC. Translating gives CASSLDRYEQYF.

The chain is built from TRBV7-6 and TRBJ2-7; D possibly corresponds to TRBD1 (5 bases). CDR1 and CDR2 (germline): SGHVS, FNYEAQ. There are 14 residues in the CDR3. Trimming pared 5 bases from V and 6 bases from J, leaving 17 bases between. CDR3 protein: CASSADIIKGEQYF. The CDR3 region has the DNA TGTGCCAGCAGCGCGGACATAATAAAGGGCGAGCAGTACTTC.

The chain links TRBV11-3 to TRBJ2-7; D gene ambiguous. This CDR3 region has 12 residues. V was trimmed by 1 base and J by 5 bases, leaving 6 bases between them. Germline lookup yields CDR1 SGHNT and CDR2 YENEEA. The CDR3 loop is CASSLVPHEQYF. The CDR3 region has the DNA TGTGCCAGCAGCTTAGTACCCCACGAGCAGTACTTC.

As concerns this clone: At the DNA level, this CDR3 is encoded by other sequences in the same sample as well. The chain employs TRBV2 and TRBJ2-7; D may match TRBD1 or TRBD2 (5 bases each). Germline CDR1 is SNHLY and CDR2 is FYNNEI. V was cut by 2 bases and J by 2 bases, with 10 bases left in between. This CDR3 comprises 14 residues. This CDR3 reads CASSEQGETYEQYF. In DNA form, the CDR3 reads TGTGCCAGCAGTGAACAGGGAGAGACCTACGAGCAGTACTTC.

The rearrangement links TRBV6-5 to TRBJ2-7, with D possibly TRBD2 on 7 matching bases. In germline, CDR1 is MNHEY, CDR2 SVGAGI. Trimming took off 10 bases at V and 4 bases at J, with 14 bases between the two ends. CDR3 length: 12 amino acids. Written as DNA, the CDR3 is TGTGCCACCGGGGGGCGGGCGTACGAGCAGTACTTC. Protein: CATGGRAYEQYF.

This clone was seen more than once but under ten times. The chain uses TRBV28 and TRBJ1-5, with D unresolved. V lost 5 bases and J lost 4, with 15 bases in between. The CDR3 consists of 15 residues. The germline V gene has CDR1 MDHEN and CDR2 SYDVKM. The DNA of the CDR3 is TGTGCCAGCAGTCGGATCGCAGGAGGAAATCAGCCCCAGCATTTT. It translates to CASSRIAGGNQPQHF.

With regard to this clone: The sample holds other DNA sequences that translate to the same CDR3. The J gene is TRBJ2-1, the V gene TRBV7-3; no definite D call. This CDR3 is built from 13 residues. Germline CDR1 is SGHTA and CDR2 is FQGTGA. Trimming shortened V by 3 bases and J by 0 bases, and 3 bases separated the two germline ends. The CDR3 DNA follows: TGTGCCAGCAGCTTGAGCTCCTACAATGAGCAGTTCTTC. It is translated as CASSLSSYNEQFF.

J is TRBJ1-1 and V is TRBV5-6; D is unresolved. The CDR3 sequence is 11 residues long. In germline, CDR1 is SGHDT, CDR2 YYEEEE. V lost 4 bases and J lost 1, with 2 bases in between. The CDR3 nucleotides read TGTGCCAGCAGCAAGAACACTGAAGCTTTCTTT. Its translation: CASSKNTEAFF. Filled out from reference TRBV5-6 and TRBJ1-1, the complete variable domain reads DAGVTQSPTHLIKTRGQQVTLRCSPKSGHDTVSWYQQALGQGPQFIFQYYEEEERQRGNFPDRFSGHQFPNYSSELNVNALLLGDSALYLCASSKNTEAFFGQGTRLTVV.

The V call is TRBV9, the J call TRBJ2-3, with D uncertain. CDR1 SGDLS and CDR2 YYNGEE come from the germline V gene. Trimming stripped 4 bases from V and 4 bases from J, with 7 bases between. CDR3 length equals 12 residues. This chain's CDR3 is CASSRAPDTQYF. Here the CDR3 DNA reads TGTGCCAGCAGCCGCGCACCAGATACGCAGTATTTT. The full variable domain, in which reference TRBV9 and TRBJ2-3 provide the parts outside the CDR3, is DSGVTQTPKHLITATGQRVTLRCSPRSGDLSVYWYQQSLDQGLQFLIQYYNGEERAKGNILERFSAQQFPDLHSELNLSSLELGDSALYFCASSRAPDTQYFGPGTRLTVL.

The CDR3: CASSPRTGAYEQYF. The CDR3 DNA reads as TGTGCCAGCAGCCCCCGGACAGGGGCCTACGAGCAGTACTTC. This chain links TRBV5-4 with TRBJ2-7; TRBD1 agrees at 9 bases. J was trimmed by 2 bases and V by 4 bases; bases with no gene match: 4. The CDR3 covers 14 residues. CDR1 SGHNT and CDR2 YYREEE come from the germline V gene (reference sequence).

The V gene is TRBV6-5, the J gene TRBJ2-7; D is undetermined. CDR1 and CDR2 from the germline V gene are MNHEY and SVGAGI. The V end lost 6 bases, the J end lost 3 bases, and 9 bases lay between the germline ends. The CDR3 contains 12 residues. CDR3 residues: CASSDRGYEQYF. CDR3 in DNA: TGTGCCAGCAGCGACCGAGGCTACGAGCAGTACTTC.

The rearrangement links TRBV5-1 to TRBJ1-5; D gene ambiguous. The germline V and J ends were trimmed by 2 bases and 1 base, with 4 bases remaining between them. CDR1 is SGHRS and CDR2 is YFSETQ in the germline V gene. This CDR3 contains 13 residues. This CDR3 is CASSFASNQPQHF. For the CDR3, the DNA is TGCGCCAGCAGCTTCGCCAGCAATCAGCCCCAGCATTTT.

The rearrangement links TRBV4-1 to TRBJ1-1; D unclear. CDR3 length: 14 amino acids. Germline V gene data show CDR1 as MGHRA and CDR2 as YSYEKL. V shed 1 base and J shed 1 base, with 7 bases lying between them. The DNA of the CDR3 is TGCGCCAGCAGCCAAGCCACTTGGAACACTGAAGCTTTCTTT. It codes for CASSQATWNTEAFF.

The genes are TRBV6-5 and TRBJ1-6; 10 bases are a match to TRBD1. The CDR3 is made up of 14 amino acids. V lost 6 bases, J lost 14 bases, and 10 bases stayed unmatched. Germline V lookup: CDR1 MNHEY, CDR2 SVGAGI. CDR3 bases: TGTGCCAGCAGCCTGGACAGGGGGACGTCGGCCCTCCACTTT. Encoded protein: CASSLDRGTSALHF.

On this clone itself: Other DNA variants within this sample encode the same CDR3. The chain joins TRBV7-3 to TRBJ2-1; D is undetermined. V was shortened by 2 bases and J by 0 bases, with 8 bases between the two germline ends. Germline V lookup: CDR1 SGHTA, CDR2 FQGTGA. The CDR3 is made up of 15 amino acids. The CDR3 coding sequence is TGTGCCAGCAGCTTATTATCTAGCTCCTACAATGAGCAGTTCTTC. Encoded protein: CASSLLSSSYNEQFF.

This clone was seen once. CDR3 protein: CASSIKSRVYTF. Written as DNA, the CDR3 is TGTGCCAGTAGTATAAAATCTCGGGTATACACCTTC. V is TRBV19 and J is TRBJ1-2; D uncertain. The germline V gene has CDR1 LNHDA and CDR2 SQIVND (reference sequence). V lost 2 bases and J lost 11, with 12 bases in between. The CDR3 contains 12 residues.

The chain employs TRBV4-1 and TRBJ2-2; TRBD2 matches 8 bases. CDR3 size: 15 residues. The V gene's germline CDR1 is MGHRA and CDR2 YSYEKL. V was pared by 4 bases and J by 5 bases, with 6 bases of the junction left unmatched. CDR3: CASSPGGRWTGELFF. The CDR3 DNA reads TGCGCCAGCAGCCCTGGCGGGAGGTGGACCGGGGAGCTGTTTTTT.

The J gene is TRBJ2-7, the V gene TRBV18, with TRBD2 matching 11 bases. The V and J ends lost 6 bases and 2 bases, in that order; junction bases with no gene match: 12. CDR3 length equals 17 residues. The germline CDR1 and CDR2 sequences are KGHSH and LQKENI. CDR3 in amino acids: CASSTSGGLAVPYEQYF. In DNA form, the CDR3 reads TGTGCCAGCTCGACCAGCGGGGGACTAGCGGTTCCCTACGAGCAGTACTTC.

Note on this clone: This sample includes further DNA sequences coding for the same CDR3. The genes are TRBV4-2 and TRBJ2-3; no reliable D call. This CDR3 has 11 amino acids. Trimming pared 1 base from V and 6 bases from J, leaving 2 bases between. Germline V lookup: CDR1 LGHNA, CDR2 YNFKEQ. CDR3 region: CASSQADTQYF. The DNA of the CDR3 is TGTGCCAGCAGCCAAGCGGATACGCAGTATTTT.

This rearrangement joins TRBV2 to TRBJ2-1; 7 nucleotides agree with TRBD2. The V segment lost 8 bases and the J segment 0 bases; nucleotides outside the gene matches: 7. The CDR3 runs to 15 residues. Germline loops: CDR1 SNHLY, CDR2 FYNNEI. The CDR3 loop reads CASWREKPSYNEQFF. DNA for the CDR3: TGTGCCAGCTGGCGGGAGAAACCCTCCTACAATGAGCAGTTCTTC.

The rearrangement uses TRBV18 and TRBJ1-2, with D uncertain. Germline V gene sequence: CDR1 KGHSH, CDR2 LQKENI. CDR3 length equals 14 residues. V was trimmed by 3 bases and J by 3 bases, leaving 11 bases between them. In DNA form, the CDR3 reads TGTGCCAGCTCACCTGCCTCCTCGGACTATGGCTACACCTTC. Residues: CASSPASSDYGYTF.

The rearrangement uses TRBV7-6 and TRBJ2-2; D remains unclear. With 8 bases removed from V and 4 bases from J, the gap between germline ends came to 11 bases. Germline V CDR1 and CDR2: SGHVS, FNYEAQ. CDR3 length: 13 amino acids. The CDR3 DNA reads TGTGCCAGCCATGCGTCCTTCACCGGGGAGCTGTTTTTT. Translated: CASHASFTGELFF.

The chain recombines TRBV21-1 with TRBJ2-2. TRBV21-1 counts as a pseudogene. This CDR3 has 15 amino acids. Here the CDR3 DNA reads TGTGCCAGCAGCAAAGGAGGGGTGAACACCGGGGAGCTGTTTTTT. Translation gives CASSKGGVNTGELFF.

The V call is TRBV9, the J call TRBJ2-2; weak D call: TRBD2 (6 bases). CDR1 SGDLS and CDR2 YYNGEE come from the germline V gene. The CDR3 loop spans 15 amino acids. V was clipped by 0 bases and J by 5 bases, with 11 bases between them. The CDR3 region is CASSVGAGPTGELFF. The CDR3 bases are TGTGCCAGCAGCGTAGGTGCGGGACCAACCGGGGAGCTGTTTTTT.

This chain uses TRBV28 with TRBJ1-4; 7 positions agree with TRBD1. The germline gives CDR1 MDHEN, CDR2 SYDVKM. CDR3 length equals 14 residues. Trimming removed 8 bases from V and 4 bases from J; junction bases left unmatched: 7. The CDR3 sequence: CASGGGQSNEKLFF. The CDR3 DNA is TGTGCCAGCGGAGGGGGACAGAGTAATGAAAAACTGTTTTTT.

This clone was counted once. The chain is built from TRBV4-2 and TRBJ2-7; tentatively, D is TRBD1 or TRBD2 (5 bases each). Germline-derived CDR1 and CDR2 are LGHNA and YNFKEQ. The CDR3 has 17 residues. Trimming pared 0 bases from V and 2 bases from J, leaving 17 bases between. The CDR3 DNA reads TGTGCCAGCAGCCAAGATGGGGGTCCGGACGGAGCCTACGAGCAGTACTTC. As protein: CASSQDGGPDGAYEQYF.